This passage covers 17 T cell receptor beta chains from one sample sequenced in a study of blood T cell repertoires in COVID-19. Sequencing used immunoSEQ multiplex PCR; TCRdb keeps in-frame clones, though not all of them. The data show roughly 170,000 clones, with 60% to 80% seen just once and approximately 27% held by the top ten. The material sequenced was peripheral blood. The receptor source for this set is a woman aged 70-85 years with acute or convalescent COVID-19.

The chain links TRBV18 to TRBJ1-1, with a tentative D call TRBD1 (5 bases). The V and J ends lost 6 bases and 6 bases respectively, with 11 bases between them. This CDR3 spans 12 amino acids. CDR1 and CDR2 (germline): KGHSH, LQKENI. The CDR3 reads CASSQGNAEAFF. As DNA, the CDR3 is TGTGCCAGCTCCCAGGGTAACGCTGAAGCTTTCTTT.

This chain joins TRBV25-1 and TRBJ2-5, with D perhaps matching TRBD2 (5 bases). V was pared by 2 bases and J by 6 bases, with 16 bases between. The length of the CDR3 is 15 residues. Germline V gene lookup returns CDR1 MGHDK and CDR2 SYGVNS. The CDR3 spells CASSEVQFRRKTQYF. The DNA for the CDR3 is TGTGCCAGCAGTGAAGTTCAGTTTAGGAGGAAGACCCAGTACTTC.

The chain has TRBV18 and TRBJ1-3, with a weak D call TRBD1 (5 bases). This CDR3 is built from 16 residues. The V end lost 6 bases, the J end lost 0 bases, and 15 bases lay between the germline ends. Germline V lookup: CDR1 KGHSH, CDR2 LQKENI. The CDR3 region has the DNA TGTGCCAGCTCTCAACAGGCGGCTGGCTCTGGAAACACCATATATTTT. This codes for CASSQQAAGSGNTIYF.

This sequence joins TRBV18 and TRBJ1-5; tentative D call: TRBD1 (6 bases). Germline assignment: CDR1 KGHSH and CDR2 LQKENI. The CDR3 runs 14 residues. V gave up 8 bases and J gave up 2 bases, with 13 bases separating them. The DNA for the CDR3 is TGTGCCAGCCGGTCAGGGGTAGGCAATCAGCCCCAGCATTTT. This codes for CASRSGVGNQPQHF. Based on the CDR3 plus reference TRBV18 and TRBJ1-5, the full variable domain is NAGVMQNPRHLVRRRGQEARLRCSPMKGHSHVYWYRQLPEEGLKFMVYLQKENIIDESGMPKERFSAEFPKEGPSILRIQQVVRGDSAAYFCASRSGVGNQPQHFGDGTRLSIL.

The genes are TRBV6-4 and TRBJ1-5, with TRBD1 matching 7 bases. V shed 4 bases and J 6 bases; nucleotides not matched to a gene: 3. In germline, CDR1 is MRHNA, CDR2 SNTAGT. The CDR3 has 13 residues. CDR3 nucleotides: TGTGCCAGCAGTGGGGCAGGGGGTCAGCCCCAGCATTTT. Protein: CASSGAGGQPQHF.

This chain links TRBV5-1 with TRBJ2-7; 8 nucleotides match TRBD2. CDR3 length: 18 residues. Germline V gene data show CDR1 as SGHRS and CDR2 as YFSETQ. The V segment lost 1 base and the J segment 2 bases; nucleotides outside the gene matches: 14. The DNA for the CDR3 is TGCGCCAGCAGCTTGTGGGGGCCAAGACTAGCGCTAACCTACGAGCAGTACTTC. It specifies CASSLWGPRLALTYEQYF.

This clone was counted once. This rearrangement joins TRBV6-6 to TRBJ2-2; D is unresolved. V dropped 2 bases and J dropped 7 bases, with 11 bases sitting between them. CDR3 length: 14 amino acids. Germline loops: CDR1 MNHNY, CDR2 SVGAGI (reference sequence). The chain's CDR3 is CASSYPGRVGELFF. CDR3 nucleotides: TGTGCCAGCAGTTACCCTGGCCGGGTCGGGGAGCTGTTTTTT.

The chain carries TRBV5-5 and TRBJ1-5; D remains unclear. V lost 3 bases and J lost 2, with 9 bases in between. Germline V gene sequence: CDR1 SGHKS, CDR2 YYEKEE (reference sequence). The CDR3 is 14 amino acids. As DNA, the CDR3 is TGTGCCAGCAGCTCTGTCGTTGGCAATCAGCCCCAGCATTTT. This translates into CASSSVVGNQPQHF.

The chain employs TRBV11-3 and TRBJ2-6, with 9 nucleotides matching TRBD1. Trimming at V came to 5 bases and at J to 4 bases, leaving 6 bases not matched to a gene. CDR1 and CDR2 from the germline V gene are SGHNT and YENEEA. The CDR3 is 16 amino acids. CDR3 protein: CASSPGQGTGANVLTF. The CDR3 DNA is TGTGCCAGCAGCCCCGGACAGGGGACGGGGGCCAACGTCCTGACTTTC.

The CDR3 is CASSLVAGSSGNTIYF. For the CDR3, the DNA is TGTGCCAGCAGCTTAGTCGCGGGGAGCTCTGGAAACACCATATATTTT. This chain uses TRBV7-2 with TRBJ1-3; D unresolved. Germline CDR1 reads SGHTA; CDR2 reads FQGNSA. CDR3 length: 16 residues. V was pared by 1 base and J by 0 bases, with 10 bases between.

The V gene is TRBV18, the J gene TRBJ1-6; D remains ambiguous. Per germline, CDR1 KGHSH and CDR2 LQKENI. V lost 3 bases and J 6 bases, leaving 15 bases between the germline ends. The CDR3 is made up of 16 amino acids. The CDR3 loop is CASSPQSGTPNSPLHF. CDR3 coding DNA: TGTGCCAGCTCACCTCAATCCGGTACCCCTAATTCACCCCTCCACTTT.

This chain joins TRBV28 and TRBJ2-5; 12 bases fit TRBD2. Trimming cost V 4 bases and J 5 bases; bases outside gene matches: 17. CDR3 length: 19 residues. CDR1 is MDHEN, CDR2 SYDVKM, per germline. This CDR3 reads CASSSSSGRVGVRRETQYF. The CDR3 DNA reads as TGTGCCAGCAGTTCCTCTAGCGGGAGGGTAGGGGTACGTAGGGAGACCCAGTACTTC.

The chain combines TRBV18 with TRBJ1-1; D gene ambiguous. Germline CDR1 is KGHSH and CDR2 is LQKENI. Trimming removed 6 bases from V and 11 bases from J, with 19 bases in between. CDR3 length: 13 amino acids. CDR3 bases: TGTGCCAGCTCGGATGACACAATTCGAGGGGCTTTCTTT. This encodes CASSDDTIRGAFF.

V usage is TRBV4-1 and J usage is TRBJ2-7, with unresolved D. Germline V CDR1 and CDR2: MGHRA, YSYEKL. CDR3 length: 13 amino acids. V lost 0 bases and J 7 bases, leaving 10 bases between the germline ends. The chain's CDR3 is CASSQDRSTEQYF. In DNA form, the CDR3 reads TGCGCCAGCAGCCAAGATCGCAGTACGGAGCAGTACTTC.

This clone was picked up a small number of times. V is TRBV19 and J is TRBJ1-2, with unresolved D. The CDR3 is 13 residues long. Germline CDR1 and CDR2: LNHDA and SQIVND (reference sequence). Between the trimmed V and J ends, which lost 3 bases and 2 bases, there was a span of 7 bases. CDR3 sequence reads: CASSIRRNYGYTF. DNA for the CDR3: TGTGCCAGTAGTATTCGGAGAAACTATGGCTACACCTTC.

The chain joins TRBV6-1 to TRBJ1-2; 7 positions agree with TRBD1. Trimming took 1 base from V and 2 from J; bases not matched to a gene: 4. CDR1 MNHNS and CDR2 SASEGT come from the germline V gene. This CDR3 comprises 15 residues. The CDR3 loop is CASSEGGGANYGYTF. The CDR3 bases are TGTGCCAGCAGTGAAGGAGGGGGCGCAAACTATGGCTACACCTTC.

V usage is TRBV18 and J usage is TRBJ2-5; D is unclear. V lost 4 bases, J lost 5 bases, and 20 bases lay in between. The CDR3 length is 16 residues. Germline V gene lookup returns CDR1 KGHSH and CDR2 LQKENI. The CDR3 spells CASSLRDFPRAETQYF. CDR3 sequence (DNA): TGTGCCAGCTCACTTCGAGACTTTCCTCGAGCGGAGACCCAGTACTTC. Drawing the rest from reference TRBV18 and TRBJ2-5, the complete variable domain is NAGVMQNPRHLVRRRGQEARLRCSPMKGHSHVYWYRQLPEEGLKFMVYLQKENIIDESGMPKERFSAEFPKEGPSILRIQQVVRGDSAAYFCASSLRDFPRAETQYFGPGTRLLVL.